This TCR beta chain is drawn from a study of ipilimumab plus nivolumab after autologous stem cell transplantation. Study as a whole: Patients received a median of roughly five ipilimumab and roughly eight nivolumab doses.

This CDR3 contains 17 residues. J was trimmed by 4 bases and V by 11 bases; bases with no gene match: 21. Germline assignment: CDR1 WNHNN and CDR2 SYGVQD (reference sequence). This table comes from immunoSEQ multiplex PCR, and its TCRdb copy is limited to in-frame clones, with some not included. The sample has roughly 40,000 clones; around 93% are singletons. Ipilimumab, 1 mg/kg, started 14 to 28 days after autologous transplant. Through week 26, nivolumab 3 mg/kg IV was given weeks 1, 4, 7, 10, then biweekly. The chain recombines TRBV10-1 with TRBJ1-2, with 8 nucleotides matching TRBD1. Sequencing used PBMCs, obtained in a trial of ipilimumab plus nivolumab as post-transplant consolidation. This TCR was recovered from a male donor with multiple myeloma. The CDR3 loop is CASQISRTGKNPYGYTF. CDR3 bases: TGCGCCTCCCAGATATCGAGGACAGGGAAAAATCCCTATGGCTACACCTTC.